This TCR beta chain emerged from a study of HIV-infected patients and healthy controls. General study results and limits: Significantly higher mean Gini indices appeared in HIV-infected repertoires, possibly reflecting oligoclonality. CMV-associated CDR3s mostly grew nonsignificantly during therapy, while HIV-associated CDR3s declined significantly.

About 480 ng RNA was reverse transcribed with alpha and beta constant-region primers. Alpha and beta chain libraries were made separately by chain-specific third strand synthesis with multiplexing indices. In TCRdb, the 5' RACE reads were re-called with MiXCR into one record per CDR3 protein. This table has around 8,200 distinct CDR3 sequences, over 8% appearing once. This clonotype was picked up many times. What it binds is unknown. CDR3 length: 13 residues. V gave up 7 bases and J gave up 4 bases; unmatched junction bases: 6. Germline V gives CDR1 MNHNY, CDR2 SVGAGI (reference sequence). No cell fractionation was done, so the repertoire covers all unsorted peripheral blood T cells.

Sequencing used blood, obtained before antiretroviral therapy. The sequence was collected from an adult with HIV infection. The chain links TRBV6-6 to TRBJ2-5, with TRBD2 matching 7 bases. This CDR3 is CASIGGGTETQYF. In DNA, the CDR3 is TGTGCCAGCATTGGGGGGGGGACAGAGACCCAGTACTTC.